These 21 T cell receptor beta chains were all obtained from the same sample, sequenced in a study of shared clonotypes between healthy human individuals. This table comes from immunoSEQ multiplex PCR, and its TCRdb copy is limited to in-frame clones, with some not included. The sample has about 960,000 clones; approximately 80% are singletons. Sequenced: memory CD4+ T cells sorted from blood. Subset of the sample: CD45RA-negative fraction. The receptors originated from a man aged 18 to 29 in good health.

The genes are TRBV7-6 and TRBJ1-1; tentative D call: TRBD1 (6 bases). V dropped 1 base and J dropped 5 bases, with 11 bases sitting between them. CDR3 length: 14 residues. Per the germline V gene, CDR1 is SGHVS and CDR2 is FNYEAQ. The CDR3 loop reads CASSLGGGRTEAFF. As DNA, the CDR3 is TGTGCCAGCAGCTTAGGGGGGGGCAGAACTGAAGCTTTCTTT.

The chain couples TRBV9 to TRBJ2-5; 9 bases are a match to TRBD2. CDR1 SGDLS and CDR2 YYNGEE come from the germline V gene. The ends lost 1 base at V and 1 base at J; junction bases unmatched: 8. The CDR3 extends over 17 amino acids. The CDR3: CASSVSAASGAQETQYF. For the CDR3, the DNA is TGTGCCAGCAGCGTATCGGCGGCTAGCGGGGCCCAAGAGACCCAGTACTTC.

The rearrangement joins TRBV9 to TRBJ2-5; D gene ambiguous. Per germline, CDR1 SGDLS and CDR2 YYNGEE. This CDR3 contains 14 residues. V was clipped by 0 bases and J by 4 bases, with 10 bases between them. CDR3 protein: CASSVGWAGETQYF. The CDR3 region has the DNA TGTGCCAGCAGCGTAGGGTGGGCCGGAGAGACCCAGTACTTC.

The gene calls are TRBV29-1 and TRBJ2-3, with TRBD2 identical over 8 bases. Per the germline V gene, CDR1 is SQVTM and CDR2 is ANQGSEA. The CDR3 extends over 14 amino acids. V dropped 7 bases and J dropped 5; count of bases not matched to a gene: 11. The CDR3 nucleotides read TGCAGCGCCCGGGGGGGGACCCCGGGAGATACGCAGTATTTT. Translating it yields CSARGGTPGDTQYF.

The CDR3 reads CASTTGLNEKLFF. CDR3 nucleotide sequence: TGTGCCAGCACCACAGGACTGAATGAAAAACTGTTTTTT. The genes are TRBV7-2 and TRBJ1-4; TRBD1 might be the D (5 bases). The CDR3 loop spans 13 amino acids. The germline gives CDR1 SGHTA, CDR2 FQGNSA. V was shortened by 7 bases and J by 5 bases, with 11 bases between the two germline ends.

The chain employs TRBV15 and TRBJ2-4, with unresolved D. The CDR3 contains 21 residues. V shed 1 base and J shed 1 base, with 26 bases lying between them. CDR1 and CDR2 from the germline V gene are LNHNV and YYDKDF (reference sequence). The CDR3 reads CATSRAPLGLSSAVAKNIQYF. The CDR3 region has the DNA TGTGCCACCAGCAGAGCCCCCCTAGGGCTATCCTCTGCTGTGGCCAAAAACATTCAGTACTTC.

The V gene is TRBV5-4, the J gene TRBJ2-3, with 9 positions matching TRBD1. The CDR3 consists of 18 residues. Germline CDR1 SGHNT, CDR2 YYREEE (reference sequence). V was pared by 0 bases and J by 2 bases, with 10 bases of the junction left unmatched. The CDR3 bases are TGTGCCAGCAGCTTGGACGGGACAGGGTCGATTGTCACAGATACGCAGTATTTT. Residues: CASSLDGTGSIVTDTQYF.

This chain links TRBV9 with TRBJ2-4; possibly TRBD1 for D (6 bases). The CDR3 extends over 14 amino acids. Between the trimmed V and J ends, which lost 0 bases and 8 bases, there was a span of 12 bases. CDR1 is SGDLS and CDR2 is YYNGEE in the germline V gene. CDR3 nucleotides: TGTGCCAGCAGCGTAGGAGGGGGAGTGGACATTCAGTACTTC. Translated, it gives CASSVGGGVDIQYF.

This clone showed up just once. This chain's CDR3 is CASSLDGTYTDTQYF. As DNA, the CDR3 is TGCGCCAGCAGCTTGGATGGGACCTACACAGATACGCAGTATTTT. This rearrangement joins TRBV5-1 to TRBJ2-3; D could derive from TRBD1 or TRBD2 (5 bases each). V lost 0 bases to trimming and J lost 2 bases, with 10 bases between them. Per germline, CDR1 SGHRS and CDR2 YFSETQ. This CDR3 has 15 residues.

The chain employs TRBV7-8 and TRBJ2-3, with D possibly being TRBD1 (5 bases). V was shortened by 2 bases and J by 4 bases, with 10 bases between the two germline ends. There are 14 residues in the CDR3. CDR1 and CDR2 from the germline V gene are SGHVS and FQNEAQ. The DNA for the CDR3 is TGTGCCAGCAGCTTACAGGGATACGCAGATACGCAGTATTTT. Protein product: CASSLQGYADTQYF.

The chain employs TRBV10-3 and TRBJ1-1; the D gene is possibly TRBD1 (6 bases). The CDR3 is 13 amino acids. Germline CDR1 ENHRY, CDR2 SYGVKD. V dropped 10 bases and J dropped 1 base, with 13 bases sitting between them. CDR3 bases: TGTGCCACACAGGGCCCTAAGAACACTGAAGCTTTCTTT. It specifies CATQGPKNTEAFF.

This sequence joins TRBV6-1 and TRBJ1-2; a possible D gene is TRBD1 (6 bases). Trimming removed 2 bases from V and 4 bases from J, with 11 bases in between. The CDR3 runs 14 residues. Germline values: CDR1 MNHNS, CDR2 SASEGT. The DNA for the CDR3 is TGTGCCAGCAGTGAAAACACAGGGCTCTATGGCTACACCTTC. Protein: CASSENTGLYGYTF.

V gene TRBV15 combines with J gene TRBJ1-5, with 7 bases matching TRBD1. The CDR3 sequence is 15 residues long. The V and J ends lost 0 bases and 5 bases, in that order; junction bases with no gene match: 4. Germline CDR1 reads LNHNV; CDR2 reads YYDKDF (reference sequence). CDR3 sequence: CATSREARGDQPQHF. The DNA of the CDR3 is TGTGCCACCAGCAGAGAGGCCAGGGGGGATCAGCCCCAGCATTTT.

The V and J genes are TRBV19 and TRBJ1-1, with D perhaps TRBD1 (5 bases). Germline-derived CDR1 and CDR2 are LNHDA and SQIVND (reference sequence). The CDR3 totals 13 residues. Trimming took off 7 bases at V and 4 bases at J, with 13 bases between the two ends. CDR3 loop: CASTLFGGTEAFF. The CDR3 DNA reads as TGTGCCAGTACCCTATTCGGGGGCACTGAAGCTTTCTTT.

The V and J genes are TRBV4-1 and TRBJ1-2; a weak D match, TRBD1 (5 bases). Trimming removed 0 bases at V and 0 bases at J, with 11 bases between. CDR1 and CDR2 from the germline V gene are MGHRA and YSYEKL. The CDR3 spans 16 residues. The CDR3 here is CASSQEIQATNYGYTF. CDR3 nucleotides: TGCGCCAGCAGCCAAGAAATACAGGCCACTAACTATGGCTACACCTTC.

The chain combines TRBV29-1 with TRBJ2-3; 8 bases agree with TRBD2. Germline CDR1 and CDR2: SQVTM and ANQGSEA. Trimming at V came to 4 bases and at J to 4 bases, leaving 7 bases not matched to a gene. The CDR3 totals 14 residues. The CDR3 DNA reads TGCAGCGTTGTCAGCGGGAGTTGGGCAGATACGCAGTATTTT. Its translation is CSVVSGSWADTQYF.

Details on this clone: This sample includes further DNA sequences coding for the same CDR3. The chain has TRBV4-1 and TRBJ1-3; maybe TRBD1 (5 bases). Germline lookup yields CDR1 MGHRA and CDR2 YSYEKL. Trimming shortened V by 3 bases and J by 3 bases, and 9 bases separated the two germline ends. This CDR3 has 14 residues. The CDR3 loop is CASSQGTGGNTIYF. CDR3 in DNA: TGCGCCAGCAGCCAGGGGACGGGTGGAAACACCATATATTTT.

A note on this clone: A read error may explain this, as a much larger clone is one base away. The chain links TRBV6-5 to TRBJ1-5; no reliable D call. The CDR3 spans 11 residues. V dropped 5 bases and J dropped 4 bases, with 3 bases sitting between them. The germline CDR1 and CDR2 sequences are MNHEY and SVGAGI. In nucleotides, the CDR3 is TGTGCCAGCAGTGAAAATCAGCCCCAGCATTTT. Residues: CASSENQPQHF.

This clone was recorded many times. V usage is TRBV7-2 and J usage is TRBJ2-1; D is uncertain. CDR3 length: 13 amino acids. V was shortened by 3 bases and J by 5 bases, with 8 bases between the two germline ends. The germline CDR1 and CDR2 sequences are SGHTA and FQGNSA. CDR3 sequence: CASSFNRDNEQFF. The CDR3 bases are TGTGCCAGCAGCTTTAACCGGGACAATGAGCAGTTCTTC.

The chain is built from TRBV9 and TRBJ2-1; 10 nucleotides align to TRBD2. Unmatched junction bases numbered 3, after V lost 0 bases and J lost 9 bases. The CDR3 is made up of 14 amino acids. Germline CDR1 SGDLS, CDR2 YYNGEE. The CDR3 nucleotides are TGTGCCAGCAGCGTAGCATGGACTAGCGGTGAGCAGTTCTTC. Its protein product is CASSVAWTSGEQFF.

Regarding this clone: Other DNA sequences within the sample encode an identical CDR3. The chain employs TRBV5-4 and TRBJ1-3; D is unresolved. Trimming pared 2 bases from V and 4 bases from J, leaving 4 bases between. This CDR3 spans 12 amino acids. CDR1 and CDR2 (germline): SGHNT, YYREEE (reference sequence). CDR3 in DNA: TGTGCCAGCAGCTTACAGGGAAACACCATATATTTT. This gives the protein CASSLQGNTIYF.